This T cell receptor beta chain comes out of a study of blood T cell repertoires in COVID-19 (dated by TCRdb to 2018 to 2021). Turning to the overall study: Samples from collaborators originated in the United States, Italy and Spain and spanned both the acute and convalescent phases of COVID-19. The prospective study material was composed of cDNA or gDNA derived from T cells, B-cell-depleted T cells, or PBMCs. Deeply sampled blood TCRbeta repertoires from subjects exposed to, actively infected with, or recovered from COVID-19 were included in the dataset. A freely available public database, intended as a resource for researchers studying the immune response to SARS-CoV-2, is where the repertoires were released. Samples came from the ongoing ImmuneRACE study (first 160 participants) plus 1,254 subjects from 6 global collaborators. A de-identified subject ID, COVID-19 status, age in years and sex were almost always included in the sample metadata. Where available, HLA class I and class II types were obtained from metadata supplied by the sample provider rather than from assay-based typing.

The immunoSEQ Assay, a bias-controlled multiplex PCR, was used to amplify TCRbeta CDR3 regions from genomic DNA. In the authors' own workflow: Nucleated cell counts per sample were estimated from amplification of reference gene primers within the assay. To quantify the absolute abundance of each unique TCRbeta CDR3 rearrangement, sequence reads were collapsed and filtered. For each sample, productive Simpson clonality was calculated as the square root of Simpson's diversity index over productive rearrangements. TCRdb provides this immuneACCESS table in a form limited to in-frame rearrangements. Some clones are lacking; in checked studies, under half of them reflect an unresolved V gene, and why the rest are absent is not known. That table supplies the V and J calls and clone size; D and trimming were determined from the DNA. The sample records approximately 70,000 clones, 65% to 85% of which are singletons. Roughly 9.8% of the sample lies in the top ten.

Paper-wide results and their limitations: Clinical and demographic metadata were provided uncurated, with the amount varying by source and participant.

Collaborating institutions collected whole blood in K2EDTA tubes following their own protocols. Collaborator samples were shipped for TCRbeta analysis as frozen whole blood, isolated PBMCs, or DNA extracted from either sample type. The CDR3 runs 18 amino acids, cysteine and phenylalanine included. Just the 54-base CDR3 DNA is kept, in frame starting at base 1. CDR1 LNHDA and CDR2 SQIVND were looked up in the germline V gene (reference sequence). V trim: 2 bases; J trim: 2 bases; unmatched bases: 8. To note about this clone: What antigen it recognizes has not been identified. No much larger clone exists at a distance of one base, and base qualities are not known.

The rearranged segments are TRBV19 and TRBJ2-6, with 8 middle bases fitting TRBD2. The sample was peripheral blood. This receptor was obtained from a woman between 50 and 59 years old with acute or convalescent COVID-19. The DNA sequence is TGTGCCAGTAGTATACCCTCGGGAGGGATCGCTGGGGCCAACGTCCTGACTTTC. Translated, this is CASSIPSGGIAGANVLTF.